This entry lists 17 T cell receptor beta chains sequenced from one sample in a study of immune cell composition in non-small cell lung cancer. The protocol was immunoSEQ multiplex PCR, while the TCRdb copy is restricted to in-frame clones and leaves out a portion. The sample records 5,000 or so clones, 72% being singletons. Normal lung was taken at the farthest possible site, at least 3 cm from tumour. Material for sequencing was non-adjacent lung tissue. The receptors derive from a human donor with non-small cell lung cancer.

V and J are TRBV18 and TRBJ2-1; no clear D gene. V was trimmed by 2 bases and J by 8 bases, leaving 16 bases between them. The CDR3 covers 15 residues. CDR1 and CDR2 from the germline V gene are KGHSH and LQKENI. CDR3 coding DNA: TGTGCCAGCTCACCATTTGCGAATAATGAGGATGAGCAGTTCTTC. It codes for CASSPFANNEDEQFF.

V and J are TRBV28 and TRBJ2-7, with D possibly TRBD2 on 5 matching bases. There are 14 residues in the CDR3. Germline V gene lookup returns CDR1 MDHEN and CDR2 SYDVKM. The ends were cut back, 6 bases at V and 7 bases at J, with 19 bases in the middle. The CDR3 coding sequence is TGTGCCAGCAGGGGAGCGACATCTCCTACAGAGCAGTACTTC. The encoded protein is CASRGATSPTEQYF. The whole variable domain, filled in from reference TRBV28 and TRBJ2-7, reads DVKVTQSSRYLVKRTGEKVFLECVQDMDHENMFWYRQDPGLGLRLIYFSYDVKMKEKGDIPEGYSVSREKKERFSLILESASTNQTSMYLCASRGATSPTEQYFGPGTRLTVT.

The V call is TRBV27, the J call TRBJ2-1, with D hard to call. The CDR3 contains 11 residues. Per germline, CDR1 MNHEY and CDR2 SMNVEV (reference sequence). Trimming pared 6 bases from V and 3 bases from J, leaving 3 bases between. DNA of the CDR3: TGTGCCAGCAGCTACTACAATGAGCAGTTCTTC. It yields the protein CASSYYNEQFF.

This clone has a handful of counts. The chain has TRBV7-3 and TRBJ2-3; 7 bases are shared with TRBD1. Unmatched junction bases numbered 2, after V lost 5 bases and J lost 6 bases. Per germline, CDR1 SGHTA and CDR2 FQGTGA. The CDR3 extends over 12 amino acids. This CDR3 reads CASSRTGDTQYF. The CDR3 region has the DNA TGTGCCAGCAGCCGGACAGGTGATACGCAGTATTTT.

The V gene is TRBV5-1, the J gene TRBJ2-7; tentative D call: TRBD2 (5 bases). V was trimmed by 1 base and J by 1 base, leaving 12 bases between them. The CDR3 sequence is 15 residues long. Germline V gene lookup returns CDR1 SGHRS and CDR2 YFSETQ. The CDR3 DNA sequence: TGCGCCAGCAGCTTGTGGGGAGAAGGTTCCTACGAGCAGTACTTC. Translation: CASSLWGEGSYEQYF.

The chain has TRBV7-9 and TRBJ2-3; 8 positions agree with TRBD2. V trimming: 5 bases; J trimming: 1 base; junction bases outside the gene matches: 11. In germline, CDR1 is SEHNR, CDR2 FQNEAQ (reference sequence). This CDR3 region has 17 residues. CDR3 DNA: TGTGCCAGCAGCCCGGGGGGGTCAAACTACCGCACAGATACGCAGTATTTT. Translated, it gives CASSPGGSNYRTDTQYF.

The rearrangement links TRBV7-2 to TRBJ1-2, with D perhaps TRBD1 (6 bases). The germline V gene encodes CDR1 SGHTA and CDR2 FQGNSA. The CDR3 spans 14 residues. With 5 bases removed from V and 4 bases from J, the gap between germline ends came to 14 bases. The CDR3 DNA follows: TGTGCCAGCAGCACGGACAGCCGAGCCTATGGCTACACCTTC. This sequence encodes CASSTDSRAYGYTF.

The chain joins TRBV19 to TRBJ2-1; 8 bases agree with TRBD2. CDR1 is LNHDA, CDR2 SQIVND, per germline (reference sequence). This CDR3 comprises 15 residues. The ends lost 5 bases at V and 6 bases at J; junction bases unmatched: 9. In nucleotides, the CDR3 is TGTGCCAGTAGTCCCCGAGCGGGAGACGGCAATGAGCAGTTCTTC. This sequence encodes CASSPRAGDGNEQFF.

By frequency in the sample, this clone is large. The chain has TRBV10-1 and TRBJ2-3, with 8 bases identical to TRBD2. V trimming: 6 bases; J trimming: 6 bases; junction bases outside the gene matches: 5. The CDR3 consists of 13 residues. Germline CDR1 reads WNHNN; CDR2 reads SYGVQD (reference sequence). The CDR3 is CASRSGSGDTQYF. CDR3 sequence (DNA): TGCGCCAGCAGGAGCGGGAGTGGGGATACGCAGTATTTT.

This clone showed up just a few times. The gene calls are TRBV6-6 and TRBJ1-2; D gene ambiguous. The germline V gene has CDR1 MNHNY and CDR2 SVGAGI (reference sequence). This CDR3 comprises 12 residues. The V end lost 8 bases, the J end lost 5 bases, and 12 bases lay between the germline ends. The CDR3 spells CASGVTWYGYTF. For the CDR3, the DNA is TGTGCCAGCGGAGTTACGTGGTATGGCTACACCTTC.

This clone was recorded a few times. The chain uses TRBV7-2 and TRBJ2-3, with 10 bases that match TRBD2. Germline CDR1 is SGHTA and CDR2 is FQGNSA. V lost 3 bases, J lost 6 bases, and 6 bases stayed unmatched. The CDR3 extends over 15 amino acids. The CDR3 reads CASSLLAGVGDTQYF. The CDR3 DNA is TGTGCCAGCAGCTTGCTAGCGGGAGTGGGGGATACGCAGTATTTT.

V is TRBV5-8 and J is TRBJ1-1; TRBD1 aligns across 9 bases. Losses at the gene ends were 1 base for V and 0 bases for J; bases not matched to a gene: 7. Germline CDR1 is SGHTS and CDR2 is YDEGEE. CDR3 length: 17 residues. The CDR3 protein is CASSLTDRGGLNTEAFF. CDR3 DNA: TGTGCCAGCAGCTTGACCGACAGGGGGGGATTGAACACTGAAGCTTTCTTT. The full variable domain, its missing parts supplied by reference TRBV5-8 and TRBJ1-1, is EAGVTQSPTHLIKTRGQQATLRCSPISGHTSVYWYQQALGLGLQFLLWYDEGEERNRGNFPPRFSGRQFPNYSSELNVNALELEDSALYLCASSLTDRGGLNTEAFFGQGTRLTVV.

This clone was seen just once. CDR3 in amino acids: CSVESQGLAGGWETQYF. CDR3 nucleotide sequence: TGCAGCGTTGAATCGCAAGGACTAGCGGGGGGATGGGAGACCCAGTACTTC. The V and J genes are TRBV29-1 and TRBJ2-5; 14 bases are shared with TRBD2. The CDR3 runs to 17 residues. Germline assignment: CDR1 SQVTM and CDR2 ANQGSEA. V was clipped by 2 bases and J by 5 bases; unmatched bases: 10.

The chain uses TRBV7-2 and TRBJ2-7, with 10 bases aligning to TRBD2. Germline trimming cut 3 bases from V and 2 bases from J; bases unmatched to any gene: 4. Germline V gives CDR1 SGHTA, CDR2 FQGNSA. The CDR3 consists of 15 residues. The DNA of the CDR3 is TGTGCCAGCAGCTTGGCTAGCGGGAGCCCCTACGAGCAGTACTTC. Its protein product is CASSLASGSPYEQYF.

The J gene is TRBJ2-6, the V gene TRBV7-3; TRBD1 matches 10 bases. Germline CDR1 and CDR2: SGHTA and FQGTGA. The V gene end was trimmed by 5 bases and the J gene end by 0 bases; junction bases not matched to a gene: 4. This CDR3 is built from 17 residues. CDR3 bases: TGTGCCAGCAGCCCGGGACAGGGGTTCTCTGGGGCCAACGTCCTGACTTTC. Its protein is CASSPGQGFSGANVLTF.

This clone was recorded a few times. The genes are TRBV6-6 and TRBJ2-2, with no clear D. CDR1 and CDR2 (germline): MNHNY, SVGAGI (reference sequence). The V and J ends lost 0 bases and 6 bases respectively, with 8 bases between them. The CDR3 spans 14 residues. For the CDR3, the DNA is TGTGCCAGCAGTTACTCGGCCTTCTCCGGGGAGCTGTTTTTT. The encoded protein is CASSYSAFSGELFF.

The V call is TRBV6-1, the J call TRBJ2-5; perhaps TRBD2 as D (6 bases). The CDR3 is made up of 14 amino acids. The germline V gene encodes CDR1 MNHNS and CDR2 SASEGT. V dropped 7 bases and J dropped 2 bases, with 14 bases sitting between them. In DNA, the CDR3 is TGTGCCAGCACACGGGGGACCCTACAAGAGACCCAGTACTTC. Protein product: CASTRGTLQETQYF.